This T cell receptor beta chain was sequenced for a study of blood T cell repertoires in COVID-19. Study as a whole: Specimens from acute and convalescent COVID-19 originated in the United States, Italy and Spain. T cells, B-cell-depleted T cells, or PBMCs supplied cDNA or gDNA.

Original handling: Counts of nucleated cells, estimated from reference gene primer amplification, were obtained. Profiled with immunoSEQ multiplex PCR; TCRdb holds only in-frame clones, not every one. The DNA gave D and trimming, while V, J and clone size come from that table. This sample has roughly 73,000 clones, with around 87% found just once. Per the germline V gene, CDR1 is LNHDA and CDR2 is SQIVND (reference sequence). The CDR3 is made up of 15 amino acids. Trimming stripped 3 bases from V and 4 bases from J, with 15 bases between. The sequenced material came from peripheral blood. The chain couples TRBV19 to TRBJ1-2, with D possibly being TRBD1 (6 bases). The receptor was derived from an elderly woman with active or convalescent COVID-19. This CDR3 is CASSMGQVGTYGYTF. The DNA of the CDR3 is TGTGCCAGTAGTATGGGACAAGTTGGGACCTATGGCTACACCTTC.